This record looks at one TCR beta chain sequence and its context. Its antigen is unknown. Profiled with immunoSEQ multiplex PCR; TCRdb holds only in-frame clones, not every one. Altogether about 1.1 million clones are present, roughly 80% being singletons, with the ten largest covering 0.89%. These data belong to a study of shared clonotypes between healthy human individuals. Overall study results and limits: When naive CD4 clonotypes were compared across a few donors, 5% to 5.5% were shared. Sampling involved blood alone; tissue repertoires likely differ.

This CDR3 has 13 amino acids. CDR1 is SGHRS, CDR2 YFSETQ, per germline. Trimming stripped 2 bases from V and 3 bases from J, with 8 bases between. This sequence originates from a man between 18 and 35 years old in good health. Some clones in this sample may be carry-over from other donors' samples. Sequencing input: memory CD4+ T cells from PBMCs. Subset indicated: CD45RA-negative fraction. J is TRBJ1-1 and V is TRBV5-1; unclear D gene. This CDR3 reads CASSLREDTEAFF. In DNA form, the CDR3 reads TGCGCCAGCAGCTTAAGGGAGGACACTGAAGCTTTCTTT.